This T cell receptor beta chain was identified in a study of blood T cell repertoires in COVID-19. Methods used by the authors: Reference gene primer amplification gave estimated nucleated cell counts. Here immunoSEQ multiplex PCR was the method, and the copy in TCRdb shows in-frame clones only, minus some. The V and J calls and clone size come from that table; D and trimming were worked out from the DNA. The sample has 110,000 or so clones; 85% to 90% are singletons. V trimming: 5 bases; J trimming: 1 base; junction bases outside the gene matches: 2. This CDR3 has 14 residues. Germline-derived CDR1 and CDR2 are SNHLY and FYNNEI.

The genes are TRBV2 and TRBJ1-3; 7 bases agree with TRBD1. Sequenced sample: peripheral blood. The TCR sequence derives from a woman between 45 and 65 years old with acute or convalescent COVID-19. CDR3 nucleotide sequence: TGTGCCAGCAGTTTACAGGGGTCTGGAAACACCATATATTTT. Encoded protein: CASSLQGSGNTIYF.